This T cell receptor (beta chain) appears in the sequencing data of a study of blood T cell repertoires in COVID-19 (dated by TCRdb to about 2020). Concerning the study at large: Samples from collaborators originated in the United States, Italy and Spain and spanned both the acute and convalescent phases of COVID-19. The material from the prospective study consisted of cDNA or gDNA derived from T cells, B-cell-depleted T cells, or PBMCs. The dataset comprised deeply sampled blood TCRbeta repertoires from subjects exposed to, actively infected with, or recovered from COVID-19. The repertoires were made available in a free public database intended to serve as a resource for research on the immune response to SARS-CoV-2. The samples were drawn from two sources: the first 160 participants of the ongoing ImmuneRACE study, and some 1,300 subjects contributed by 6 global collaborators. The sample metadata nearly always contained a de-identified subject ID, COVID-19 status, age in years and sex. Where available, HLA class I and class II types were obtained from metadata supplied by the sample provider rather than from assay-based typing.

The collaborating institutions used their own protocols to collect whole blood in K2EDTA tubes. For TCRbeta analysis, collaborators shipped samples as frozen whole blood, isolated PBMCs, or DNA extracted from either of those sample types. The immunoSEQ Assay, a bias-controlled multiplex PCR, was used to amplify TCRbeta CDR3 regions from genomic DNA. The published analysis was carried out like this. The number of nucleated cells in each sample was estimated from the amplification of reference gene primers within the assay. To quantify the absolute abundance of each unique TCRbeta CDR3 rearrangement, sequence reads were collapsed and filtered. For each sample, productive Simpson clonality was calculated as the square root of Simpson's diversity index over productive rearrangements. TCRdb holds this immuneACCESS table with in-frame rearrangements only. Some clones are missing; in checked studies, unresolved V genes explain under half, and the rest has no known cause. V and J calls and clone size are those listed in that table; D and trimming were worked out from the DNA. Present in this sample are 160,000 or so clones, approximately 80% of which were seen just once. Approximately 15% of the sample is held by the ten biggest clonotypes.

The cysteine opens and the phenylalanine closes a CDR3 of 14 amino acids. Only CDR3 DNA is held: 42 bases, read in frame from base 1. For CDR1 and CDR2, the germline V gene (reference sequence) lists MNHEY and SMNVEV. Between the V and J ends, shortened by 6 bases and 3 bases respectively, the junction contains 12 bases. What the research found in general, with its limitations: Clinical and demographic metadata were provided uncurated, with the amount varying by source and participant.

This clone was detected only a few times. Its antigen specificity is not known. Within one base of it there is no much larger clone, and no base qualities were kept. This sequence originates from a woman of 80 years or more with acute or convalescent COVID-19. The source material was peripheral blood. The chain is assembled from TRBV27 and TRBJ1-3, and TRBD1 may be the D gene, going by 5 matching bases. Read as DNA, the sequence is TGTGCCAGCAGCCCTAACAGGCTTGGAAACACCATATATTTT. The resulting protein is CASSPNRLGNTIYF.